This T cell receptor beta chain was recovered during a study of blood T cell repertoires in COVID-19. Study in general: Spain, Italy and the United States supplied samples that represented acute and convalescent COVID-19. Sample material is recorded as cDNA or gDNA derived from T cells, B-cell-depleted T cells, or PBMCs.

Germline V CDR1 and CDR2: SGDLS, YYNGEE. V was trimmed by 1 base and J by 0 bases, leaving 20 bases between them. The CDR3 is 19 residues long. Per the authors' pipeline: By means of reference gene primer amplification, nucleated cell counts were estimated. Using immunoSEQ multiplex PCR, the repertoire was profiled, and TCRdb retains in-frame clones only, with some absent. Clone size and the V and J calls come from that table; the DNA yielded D and trimming. Here the sample spans around 130,000 clones, roughly 90% being singletons. The rearrangement uses TRBV9 and TRBJ2-1, with a tentative D call TRBD2 (6 bases). Sequenced material: peripheral blood. The sequence was collected from a man between 65 and 85 years old with active COVID-19. The CDR3 DNA sequence: TGTGCCAGCAGCGTATTCCCCAGCGGCGGGATCCTCTCCTACAATGAGCAGTTCTTC. Translation gives CASSVFPSGGILSYNEQFF.